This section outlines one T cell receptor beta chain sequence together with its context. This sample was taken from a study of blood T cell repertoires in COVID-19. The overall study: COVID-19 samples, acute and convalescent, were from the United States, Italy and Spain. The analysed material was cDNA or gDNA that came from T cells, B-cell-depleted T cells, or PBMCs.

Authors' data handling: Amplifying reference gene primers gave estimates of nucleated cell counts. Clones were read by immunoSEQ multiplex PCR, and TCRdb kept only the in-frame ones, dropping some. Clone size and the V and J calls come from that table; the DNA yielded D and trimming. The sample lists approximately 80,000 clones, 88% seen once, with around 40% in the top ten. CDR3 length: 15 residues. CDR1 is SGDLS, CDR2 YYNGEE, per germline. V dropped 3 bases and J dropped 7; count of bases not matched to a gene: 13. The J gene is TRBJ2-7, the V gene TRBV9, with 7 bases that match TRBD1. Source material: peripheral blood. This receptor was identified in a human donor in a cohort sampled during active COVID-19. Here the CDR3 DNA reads TGTGCCAGCAGCGCTACGCGGACAGGTCTTGGTGAGCAGTACTTC. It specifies CASSATRTGLGEQYF.